The TCR beta chain under discussion was sequenced for a study of T cell changes during pregnancy in multiple sclerosis. The data were produced by immunoSEQ multiplex PCR, yet TCRdb's version contains in-frame clones alone and is incomplete. Among 100,000 or so clones listed, roughly nine tenths were seen once. This CDR3 has 16 amino acids. Germline assignment: CDR1 SGHRS and CDR2 YFSETQ. V lost 0 bases, J lost 9 bases, and 11 bases stayed unmatched. Sequencing was performed on peripheral blood, taken after pregnancy. The chain has TRBV5-1 and TRBJ2-1; 8 nucleotides agree with TRBD1. The sequence was collected from a female donor with multiple sclerosis, enrolled in a pregnancy study. Here the CDR3 DNA reads TGCGCCAGCAGCTTGGAGGTGGGGACAGGAGGGTCTGAGCAGTTCTTC. Protein product: CASSLEVGTGGSEQFF.